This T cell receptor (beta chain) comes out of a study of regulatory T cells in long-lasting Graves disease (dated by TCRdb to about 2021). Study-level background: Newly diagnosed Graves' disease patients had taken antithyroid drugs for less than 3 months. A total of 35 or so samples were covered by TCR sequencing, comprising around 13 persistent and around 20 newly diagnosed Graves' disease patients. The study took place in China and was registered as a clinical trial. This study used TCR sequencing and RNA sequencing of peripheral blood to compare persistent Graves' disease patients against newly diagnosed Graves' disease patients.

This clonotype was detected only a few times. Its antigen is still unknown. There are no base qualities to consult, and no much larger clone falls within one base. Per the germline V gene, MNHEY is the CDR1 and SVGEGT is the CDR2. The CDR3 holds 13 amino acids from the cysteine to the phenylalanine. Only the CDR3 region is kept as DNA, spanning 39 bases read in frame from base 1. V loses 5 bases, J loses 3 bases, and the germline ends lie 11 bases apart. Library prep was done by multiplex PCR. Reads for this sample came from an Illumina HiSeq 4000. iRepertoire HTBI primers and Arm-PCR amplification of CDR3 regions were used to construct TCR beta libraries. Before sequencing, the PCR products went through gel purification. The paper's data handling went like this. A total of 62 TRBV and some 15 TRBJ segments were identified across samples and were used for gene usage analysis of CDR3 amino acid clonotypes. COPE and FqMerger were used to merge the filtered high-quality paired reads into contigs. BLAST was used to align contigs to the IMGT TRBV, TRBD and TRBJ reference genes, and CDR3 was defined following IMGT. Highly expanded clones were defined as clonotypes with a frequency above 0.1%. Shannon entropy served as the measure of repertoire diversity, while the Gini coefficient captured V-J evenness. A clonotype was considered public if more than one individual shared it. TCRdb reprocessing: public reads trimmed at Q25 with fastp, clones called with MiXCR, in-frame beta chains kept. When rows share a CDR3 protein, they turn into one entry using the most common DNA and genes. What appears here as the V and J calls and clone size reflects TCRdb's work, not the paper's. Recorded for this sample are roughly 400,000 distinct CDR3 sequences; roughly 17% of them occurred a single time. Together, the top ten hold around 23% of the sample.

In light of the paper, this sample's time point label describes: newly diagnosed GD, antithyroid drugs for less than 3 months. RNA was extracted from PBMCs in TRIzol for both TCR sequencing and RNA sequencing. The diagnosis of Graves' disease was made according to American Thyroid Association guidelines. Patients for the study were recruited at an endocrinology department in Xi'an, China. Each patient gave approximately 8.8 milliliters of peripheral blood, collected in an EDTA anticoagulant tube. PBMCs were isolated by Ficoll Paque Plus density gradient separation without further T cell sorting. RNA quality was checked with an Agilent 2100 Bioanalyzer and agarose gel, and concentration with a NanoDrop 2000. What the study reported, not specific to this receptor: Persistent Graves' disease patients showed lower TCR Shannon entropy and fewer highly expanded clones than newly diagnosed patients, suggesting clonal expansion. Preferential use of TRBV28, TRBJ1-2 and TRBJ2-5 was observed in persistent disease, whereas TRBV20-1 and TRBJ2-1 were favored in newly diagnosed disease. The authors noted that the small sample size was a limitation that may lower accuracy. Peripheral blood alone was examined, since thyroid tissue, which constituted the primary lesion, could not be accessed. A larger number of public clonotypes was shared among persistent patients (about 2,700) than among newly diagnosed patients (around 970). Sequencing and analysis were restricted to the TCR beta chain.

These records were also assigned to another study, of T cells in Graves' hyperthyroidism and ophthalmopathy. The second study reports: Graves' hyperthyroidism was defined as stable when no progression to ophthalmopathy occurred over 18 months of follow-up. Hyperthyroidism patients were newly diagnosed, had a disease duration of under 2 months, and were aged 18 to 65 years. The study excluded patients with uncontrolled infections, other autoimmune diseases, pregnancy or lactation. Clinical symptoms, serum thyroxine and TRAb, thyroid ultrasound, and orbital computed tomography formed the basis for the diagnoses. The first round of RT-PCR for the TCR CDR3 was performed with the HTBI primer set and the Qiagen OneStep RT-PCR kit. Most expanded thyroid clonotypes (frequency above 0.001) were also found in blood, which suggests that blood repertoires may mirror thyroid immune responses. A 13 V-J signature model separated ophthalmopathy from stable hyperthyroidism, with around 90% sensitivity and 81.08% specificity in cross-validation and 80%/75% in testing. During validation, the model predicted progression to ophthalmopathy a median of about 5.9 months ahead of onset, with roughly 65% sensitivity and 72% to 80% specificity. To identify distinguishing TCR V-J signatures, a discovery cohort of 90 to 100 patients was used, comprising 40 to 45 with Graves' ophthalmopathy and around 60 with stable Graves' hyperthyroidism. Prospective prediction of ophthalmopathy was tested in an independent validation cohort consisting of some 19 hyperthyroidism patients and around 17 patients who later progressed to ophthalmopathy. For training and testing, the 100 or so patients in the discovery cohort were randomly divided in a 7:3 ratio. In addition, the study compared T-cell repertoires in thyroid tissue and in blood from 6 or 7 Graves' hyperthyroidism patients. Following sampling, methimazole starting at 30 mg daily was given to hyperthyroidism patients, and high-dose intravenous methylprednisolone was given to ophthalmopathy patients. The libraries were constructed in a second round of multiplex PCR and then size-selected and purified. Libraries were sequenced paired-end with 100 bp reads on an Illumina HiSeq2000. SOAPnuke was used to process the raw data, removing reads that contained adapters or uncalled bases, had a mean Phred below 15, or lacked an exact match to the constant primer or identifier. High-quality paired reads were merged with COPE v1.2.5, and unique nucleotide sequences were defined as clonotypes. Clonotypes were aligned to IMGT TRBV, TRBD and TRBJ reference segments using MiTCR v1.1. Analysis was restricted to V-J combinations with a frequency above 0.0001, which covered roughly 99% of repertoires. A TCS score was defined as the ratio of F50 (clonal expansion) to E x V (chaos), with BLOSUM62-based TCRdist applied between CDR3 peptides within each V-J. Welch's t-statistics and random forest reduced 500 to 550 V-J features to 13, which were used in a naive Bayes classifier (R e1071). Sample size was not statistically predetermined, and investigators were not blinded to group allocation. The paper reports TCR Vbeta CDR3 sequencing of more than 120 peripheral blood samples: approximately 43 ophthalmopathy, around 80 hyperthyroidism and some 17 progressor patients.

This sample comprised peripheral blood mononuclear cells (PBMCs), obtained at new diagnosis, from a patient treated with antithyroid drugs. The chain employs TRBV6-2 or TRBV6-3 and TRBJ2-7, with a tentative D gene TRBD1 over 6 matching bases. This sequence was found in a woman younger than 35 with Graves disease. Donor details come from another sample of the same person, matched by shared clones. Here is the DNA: TGTGCCAGCAGTGGCAGGGGATTCTACGAGCAGTACTTC. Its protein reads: CASSGRGFYEQYF.